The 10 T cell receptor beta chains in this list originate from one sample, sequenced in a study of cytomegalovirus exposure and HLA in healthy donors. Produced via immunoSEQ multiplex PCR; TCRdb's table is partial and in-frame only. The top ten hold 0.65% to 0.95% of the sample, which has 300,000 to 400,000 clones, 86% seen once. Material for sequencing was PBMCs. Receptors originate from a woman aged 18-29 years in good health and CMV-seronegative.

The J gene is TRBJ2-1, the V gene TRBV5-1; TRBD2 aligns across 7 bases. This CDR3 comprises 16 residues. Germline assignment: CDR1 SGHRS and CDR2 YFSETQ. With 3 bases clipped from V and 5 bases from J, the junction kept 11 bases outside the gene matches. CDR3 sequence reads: CASSSWTRGPDNEQFF. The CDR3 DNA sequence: TGCGCCAGCAGCTCCTGGACTAGAGGTCCTGACAATGAGCAGTTCTTC.

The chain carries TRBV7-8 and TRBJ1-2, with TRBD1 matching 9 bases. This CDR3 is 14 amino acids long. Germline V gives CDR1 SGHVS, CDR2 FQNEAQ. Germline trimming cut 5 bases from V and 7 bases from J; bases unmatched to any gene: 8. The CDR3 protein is CASSKGQGSGGYTF. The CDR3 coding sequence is TGTGCCAGCAGCAAGGGACAGGGAAGCGGTGGCTACACCTTC.

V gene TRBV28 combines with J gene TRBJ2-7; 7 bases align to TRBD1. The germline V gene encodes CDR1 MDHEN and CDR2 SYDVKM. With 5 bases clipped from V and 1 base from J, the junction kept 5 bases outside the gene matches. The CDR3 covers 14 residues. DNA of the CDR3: TGTGCCAGCAGTCTCGGGACAGTTTCCTACGAGCAGTACTTC. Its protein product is CASSLGTVSYEQYF.

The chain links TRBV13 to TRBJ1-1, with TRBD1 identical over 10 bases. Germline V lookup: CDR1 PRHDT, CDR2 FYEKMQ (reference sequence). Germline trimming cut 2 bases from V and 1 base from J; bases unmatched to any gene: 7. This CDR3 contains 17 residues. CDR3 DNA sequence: TGTGCCAGCAGCTTATGGGGACAGGGGCCGAGGAACACTGAAGCTTTCTTT. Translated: CASSLWGQGPRNTEAFF.

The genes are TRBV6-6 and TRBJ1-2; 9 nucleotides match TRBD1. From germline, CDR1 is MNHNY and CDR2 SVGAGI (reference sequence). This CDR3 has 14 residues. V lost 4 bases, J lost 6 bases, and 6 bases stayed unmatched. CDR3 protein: CASSSMGTGNGYTF. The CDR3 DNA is TGTGCCAGCAGTTCTATGGGGACAGGGAATGGCTACACCTTC.

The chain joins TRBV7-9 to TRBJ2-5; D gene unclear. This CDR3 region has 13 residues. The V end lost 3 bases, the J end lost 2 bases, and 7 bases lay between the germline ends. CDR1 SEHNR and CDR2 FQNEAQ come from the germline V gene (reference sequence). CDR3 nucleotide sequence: TGTGCCAGCAGCTTGCGGTTACAAGAGACCCAGTACTTC. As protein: CASSLRLQETQYF.

CDR3 amino acids: CASRVDRDQETQYF. CDR3 in DNA: TGCGCCAGCAGGGTCGACAGGGATCAAGAGACCCAGTACTTC. This sequence joins TRBV5-1 and TRBJ2-5, with 7 bases identical to TRBD1. Germline-derived CDR1 and CDR2 are SGHRS and YFSETQ. CDR3 size: 14 residues. With 5 bases clipped from V and 2 bases from J, the junction kept 6 bases outside the gene matches.

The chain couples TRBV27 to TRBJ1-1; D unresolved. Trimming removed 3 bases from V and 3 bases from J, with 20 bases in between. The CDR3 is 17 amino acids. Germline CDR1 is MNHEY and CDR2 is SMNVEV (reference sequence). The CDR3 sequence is CASSLIGLASSDTEAFF. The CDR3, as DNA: TGTGCCAGCAGTTTGATTGGCTTAGCCTCCTCTGACACTGAAGCTTTCTTT.

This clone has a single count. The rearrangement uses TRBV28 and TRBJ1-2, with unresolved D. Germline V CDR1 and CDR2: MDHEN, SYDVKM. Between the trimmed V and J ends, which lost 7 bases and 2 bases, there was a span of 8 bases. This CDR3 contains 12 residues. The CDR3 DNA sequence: TGTGCCAGCAAGAGCGGCAACTATGGCTACACCTTC. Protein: CASKSGNYGYTF.

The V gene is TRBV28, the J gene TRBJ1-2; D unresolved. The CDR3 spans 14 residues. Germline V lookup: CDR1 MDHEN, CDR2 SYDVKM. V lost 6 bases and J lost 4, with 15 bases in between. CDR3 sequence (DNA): TGTGCCAGCAGCCCCTACTGGGCGAGCTATGGCTACACCTTC. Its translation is CASSPYWASYGYTF.